What follows are 21 T cell receptor beta chains derived from one specimen sequenced in a study of memory CD4+ T cells and cytomegalovirus serostatus (dated by TCRdb to the late 2010s). Library creation used the immunoSEQ multiplex PCR assay. Drawn from immuneACCESS, this table holds only the in-frame rearrangements with V and J called that TCRdb kept. Clones are partly lost; checked studies trace under half to an unresolved V gene and leave the rest unexplained. This sample has around 54,000 clones in its table, and around 79% of those were observed once. The ten largest make up roughly 2.7% of the sample. Single viable CD3+CD4+CD8-CD45RO+ cells were sorted as memory CD4+ T cells on a FACSAria II. The source material was memory CD4+ T cells from blood. The receptors were gathered from an adult in good health and CMV-seropositive.

This rearrangement joins TRBV14 to TRBJ2-5; D possibly corresponds to TRBD2 (5 bases). Trimming left V 3 bases short and J 1 base short, with 12 bases between. The CDR3 has 15 residues. Germline V CDR1 and CDR2: SGHDN, FVKESK. In DNA, the CDR3 is TGTGCCAGCAGCCAGGGATCGGGAACCCAAGAGACCCAGTACTTC. This codes for CASSQGSGTQETQYF.

This chain connects TRBV9 to TRBJ2-2; D unresolved. The CDR3 length is 11 residues. V lost 3 bases, J lost 4 bases, and 1 base lay in between. Germline CDR1 SGDLS, CDR2 YYNGEE. CDR3: CASSATGELFF. The CDR3 nucleotides read TGTGCCAGCAGCGCCACCGGGGAGCTGTTTTTT.

V gene TRBV6-5 combines with J gene TRBJ1-1; TRBD1 might be the D (5 bases). V lost 0 bases to trimming and J lost 0 bases, with 11 bases between them. The length of the CDR3 is 16 residues. Germline CDR1 and CDR2: MNHEY and SVGAGI. The CDR3: CASSYSPGRMNTEAFF. The CDR3 bases are TGTGCCAGCAGTTACTCCCCGGGACGGATGAACACTGAAGCTTTCTTT.

This clone was seen a handful of times. CDR3 nucleotide sequence: TGCGCCAGCAGCCAAGGCCAACTATCAAAAAACGTGGATGAGCAGTTCTTC. It is translated as CASSQGQLSKNVDEQFF. The chain uses TRBV4-1 and TRBJ2-1, with D uncertain. The CDR3 consists of 17 residues. The germline V and J ends were trimmed by 1 base and 8 bases, with 21 bases remaining between them. Germline V CDR1 and CDR2: MGHRA, YSYEKL.

The chain carries TRBV6-5 and TRBJ1-1; a possible D gene is TRBD1 (5 bases). Germline V gene data show CDR1 as MNHEY and CDR2 as SVGAGI. The CDR3 is 13 residues long. V lost 8 bases and J 7 bases, leaving 17 bases between the germline ends. Here the CDR3 reads CASVTRWGGEAFF. DNA for the CDR3: TGTGCCAGCGTCACACGGTGGGGCGGTGAAGCTTTCTTT.

CDR3 nucleotides: TGCGCCAGCAGCCAAGATGGAATCCCGGGGAATGAGCAGTTCTTC. Translation: CASSQDGIPGNEQFF. The chain uses TRBV4-1 and TRBJ2-1, with D maybe TRBD2 (5 bases). V lost 0 bases, J lost 7 bases, and 13 bases lay in between. Looked up from germline, CDR1 is MGHRA and CDR2 is YSYEKL. This CDR3 is 15 amino acids long.

CDR3 sequence reads: CASSTLPGQSYEQYV. CDR3 nucleotides: TGTGCCAGCAGTACCCTACCGGGACAGTCCTACGAGCAGTACGTC. The genes are TRBV2 and TRBJ2-7; 7 nucleotides line up with TRBD1. V was pared by 5 bases and J by 1 base, with 8 bases of the junction left unmatched. Germline CDR1 reads SNHLY; CDR2 reads FYNNEI. CDR3 length: 15 amino acids.

The J gene is TRBJ1-1, the V gene TRBV6-6; D remains unclear. V lost 0 bases, J lost 6 bases, and 11 bases lay in between. Per the germline V gene, CDR1 is MNHNY and CDR2 is SVGAGI (reference sequence). There are 14 residues in the CDR3. The CDR3 is CASSYSNVGAEAFF. CDR3 in DNA: TGTGCCAGCAGTTACTCAAACGTTGGCGCTGAAGCTTTCTTT.

This rearrangement joins TRBV28 to TRBJ1-4; TRBD1 aligns across 11 bases. Germline lookup yields CDR1 MDHEN and CDR2 SYDVKM. CDR3 length: 13 amino acids. Trimming took 9 bases from V and 5 from J; bases not matched to a gene: 2. The chain's CDR3 is CASRTGGNEKLFF. The CDR3 nucleotides are TGTGCCAGTAGGACAGGGGGCAATGAAAAACTGTTTTTT.

The V and J genes are TRBV7-8 and TRBJ2-5; 7 bases align to TRBD2. The CDR3 consists of 12 residues. Germline V gene sequence: CDR1 SGHVS, CDR2 FQNEAQ. V dropped 5 bases and J dropped 7; count of bases not matched to a gene: 4. The CDR3 protein is CASSGLDGTQYF. For the CDR3, the DNA is TGTGCCAGCAGCGGACTAGACGGGACCCAGTACTTC. The complete variable domain, with remaining parts taken from reference TRBV7-8 and TRBJ2-5, reads GAGVSQSPRYKVAKRGQDVALRCDPISGHVSLFWYQQALGQGPEFLTYFQNEAQLDKSGLPSDRFFAERPEGSVSTLKIQRTQQEDSAVYLCASSGLDGTQYFGPGTRLLVL.

The chain employs TRBV11-3 and TRBJ2-3; D remains ambiguous. The V end was cut by 3 bases, the J end by 5 bases, with 9 bases between. The germline V gene has CDR1 SGHNT and CDR2 YENEEA. The CDR3 spans 13 residues. The DNA of the CDR3 is TGTGCCAGCAGCTTCGAGACCGGAGATACGCAGTATTTT. This gives the protein CASSFETGDTQYF. The variable domain in full, with the rest retrieved from reference TRBV11-3 and TRBJ2-3, is EAGVVQSPRYKIIEKKQPVAFWCNPISGHNTLYWYLQNLGQGPELLIRYENEEAVDDSQLPKDRFSAERLKGVDSTLKIQPAELGDSAVYLCASSFETGDTQYFGPGTRLTVL.

The chain joins TRBV7-9 to TRBJ1-2; D unclear. Germline assignment: CDR1 SEHNR and CDR2 FQNEAQ (reference sequence). The CDR3 covers 13 residues. V was shortened by 4 bases and J by 0 bases, with 6 bases between the two germline ends. The CDR3 nucleotides read TGTGCCAGCAGCTCCCCACCTAACTATGGCTACACCTTC. Its protein product is CASSSPPNYGYTF.

This rearrangement joins TRBV9 to TRBJ1-1; D is unclear. Trimming took 0 bases from V and 1 from J, leaving 4 bases between them. The CDR3 consists of 13 residues. Germline CDR1 is SGDLS and CDR2 is YYNGEE. CDR3 residues: CASSVETNTEAFF. For the CDR3, the DNA is TGTGCCAGCAGCGTAGAGACGAACACTGAAGCTTTCTTT.

The genes are TRBV6-1 and TRBJ1-3, with a possible D match to TRBD1 (6 bases). Germline values: CDR1 MNHNS, CDR2 SASEGT. The CDR3 totals 14 residues. V was pared by 6 bases and J by 3 bases, with 12 bases between. This CDR3 reads CASSPGQIGNTIYF. CDR3 sequence (DNA): TGTGCCAGCAGCCCAGGACAGATTGGAAACACCATATATTTT.

This clone was observed a few times. The V call is TRBV18, the J call TRBJ1-2; 8 nucleotides align to TRBD1. V lost 3 bases and J lost 7; bases outside the gene matches: 7. The CDR3 runs 14 residues. Germline CDR1 and CDR2: KGHSH and LQKENI. The CDR3 nucleotides are TGTGCCAGCTCACCCACGGACAGGGCGGGTGGCTACACCTTC. It encodes CASSPTDRAGGYTF.

This rearrangement joins TRBV6-1 to TRBJ2-7; 9 nucleotides line up with TRBD2. Per germline, CDR1 MNHNS and CDR2 SASEGT. Trimming at V came to 6 bases and at J to 1 base, leaving 7 bases not matched to a gene. CDR3 length: 15 residues. CDR3 protein: CASRMGLAQSYEQYV. In nucleotides, the CDR3 is TGTGCCAGCAGAATGGGACTAGCCCAATCCTACGAGCAGTACGTC.

The chain has TRBV7-8 and TRBJ1-5; D unclear. The CDR3 has 13 residues. V was shortened by 0 bases and J by 10 bases, with 10 bases between the two germline ends. Germline CDR1 reads SGHVS; CDR2 reads FQNEAQ. CDR3 region: CASSLAPGGPQHF. DNA for the CDR3: TGTGCCAGCAGCTTAGCCCCGGGCGGACCCCAGCATTTT.

V usage is TRBV28 and J usage is TRBJ2-2, with 8 bases lining up with TRBD1. J lost 5 bases, V lost 3 bases, and 8 bases had no gene match. Looked up from germline, CDR1 is MDHEN and CDR2 is SYDVKM. The CDR3 spans 16 residues. Here the CDR3 DNA reads TGTGCCAGCAGTTTGGAAACAGGGGGAAGTACCGGGGAGCTGTTTTTT. Residues: CASSLETGGSTGELFF.

The genes are TRBV19 and TRBJ2-1; 9 nucleotides line up with TRBD1. With V trimmed by 6 bases and J by 2 bases, 5 bases remained unmatched. Germline assignment: CDR1 LNHDA and CDR2 SQIVND (reference sequence). The CDR3 runs 15 residues. In DNA form, the CDR3 reads TGTGCCAGTAGCTTAACAGGGGGCGCCTACAATGAGCAGTTCTTC. This gives the protein CASSLTGGAYNEQFF.

This chain uses TRBV5-1 with TRBJ1-1, with 9 positions matching TRBD1. The CDR3 totals 14 residues. With V trimmed by 2 bases and J by 8 bases, 7 bases remained unmatched. Germline V gene lookup returns CDR1 SGHRS and CDR2 YFSETQ. This chain's CDR3 is CASSFSSDRGEAFF. The DNA for the CDR3 is TGCGCCAGCAGCTTCTCTAGTGACAGGGGGGAAGCTTTCTTT.

This clone was observed a single time. The V and J genes are TRBV9 and TRBJ2-3; 11 nucleotides agree with TRBD2. The CDR3 totals 18 residues. Germline trimming cut 4 bases from V and 2 bases from J; bases unmatched to any gene: 12. Germline assignment: CDR1 SGDLS and CDR2 YYNGEE. The CDR3 protein is CASSPGTSGSLFTDTQYF. CDR3 bases: TGTGCCAGCAGCCCCGGTACTAGCGGGAGTCTCTTCACAGATACGCAGTATTTT.